The source of this T cell receptor beta chain is a study of T-cell reconstitution after alpha-beta-depleted transplantation in children. Overall study findings and caveats: Surviving recipient T cells and thymic progenitors underlay high day-60 TCRbeta diversity in some patients. At one year after transplant, newly produced T cells mostly accounted for T-cell counts and diversity. By about two months after transplant, alpha-beta T cells reportedly arose from several hundred graft clones that had expanded.

This CDR3 contains 14 residues. Trimming removed 0 bases from V and 4 bases from J, with 10 bases in between. Germline V gene lookup returns CDR1 MNHEY and CDR2 SMNVEV (reference sequence). In the case of this clonotype: Its target is not known.

Unique molecular identifiers were used in preparing the TCRbeta library. Using its own MiXCR run on the PCR reads, TCRdb lists one record per CDR3 protein. This table holds around 700,000 distinct CDR3 sequences, under 15% found once. The sample was PBMCs, taken before TCRalphabeta/CD19-depleted stem cell transplant. This receptor was taken from a girl aged 2 to 10 with congenital amegakaryocytic thrombocytopenia, due to receive a stem cell transplant. The chain has TRBV27 and TRBJ2-7; D might be TRBD2 (6 bases). In nucleotides, the CDR3 is TGTGCCAGCAGTTTATCGCGGAGGGGTTACGAGCAGTACTTC. It translates to CASSLSRRGYEQYF.